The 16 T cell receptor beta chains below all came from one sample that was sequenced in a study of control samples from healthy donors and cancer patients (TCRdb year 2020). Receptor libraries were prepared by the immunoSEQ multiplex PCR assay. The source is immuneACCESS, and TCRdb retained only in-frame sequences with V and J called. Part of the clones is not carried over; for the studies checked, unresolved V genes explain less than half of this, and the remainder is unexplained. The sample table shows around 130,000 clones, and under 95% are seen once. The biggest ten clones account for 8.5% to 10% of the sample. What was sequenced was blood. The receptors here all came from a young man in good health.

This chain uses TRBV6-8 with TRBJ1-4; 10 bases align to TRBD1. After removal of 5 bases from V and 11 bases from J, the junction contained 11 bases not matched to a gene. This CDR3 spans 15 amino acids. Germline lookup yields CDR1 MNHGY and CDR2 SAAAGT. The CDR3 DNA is TGTGCCAGCAGTGACGGGGGACAGGGGTCCGGGAAACTGTTTTTT. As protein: CASSDGGQGSGKLFF.

CDR3 sequence (DNA): TGCAGCGTTGAAGGTACCGGGACAGGGAATGAGCAGTTCTTC. As protein: CSVEGTGTGNEQFF. The chain links TRBV29-1 to TRBJ2-1; 9 bases line up with TRBD1. The CDR3 contains 14 residues. J was trimmed by 7 bases and V by 1 base; bases with no gene match: 5. Germline values: CDR1 SQVTM, CDR2 ANQGSEA.

Here the CDR3 reads CASSESGGEQFF. The CDR3 region has the DNA TGCGCCAGCAGTGAAAGCGGGGGGGAGCAGTTCTTC. This chain connects TRBV10-1 to TRBJ2-1, with 9 bases identical to TRBD2. Germline V gene data show CDR1 as WNHNN and CDR2 as SYGVQD (reference sequence). J was trimmed by 10 bases and V by 3 bases; bases with no gene match: 1. The CDR3 consists of 12 residues.

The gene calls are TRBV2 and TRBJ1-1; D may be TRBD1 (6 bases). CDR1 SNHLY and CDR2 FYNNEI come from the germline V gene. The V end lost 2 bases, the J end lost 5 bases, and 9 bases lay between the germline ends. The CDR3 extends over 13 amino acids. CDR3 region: CASSEQGSTEAFF. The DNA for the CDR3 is TGTGCCAGCAGTGAACAGGGGTCGACTGAAGCTTTCTTT. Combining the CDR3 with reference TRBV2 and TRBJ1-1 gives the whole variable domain EPEVTQTPSHQVTQMGQEVILRCVPISNHLYFYWYRQILGQKVEFLVSFYNNEISEKSEIFDDQFSVERPDGSNFTLKIRSTKLEDSAMYFCASSEQGSTEAFFGQGTRLTVV.

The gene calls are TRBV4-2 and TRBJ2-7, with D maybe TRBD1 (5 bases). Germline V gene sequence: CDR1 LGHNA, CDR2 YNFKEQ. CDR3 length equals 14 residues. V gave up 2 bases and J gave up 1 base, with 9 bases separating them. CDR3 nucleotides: TGTGCCAGCAGCCAATTGACAGAGTCCTACGAGCAGTACTTC. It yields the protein CASSQLTESYEQYF.

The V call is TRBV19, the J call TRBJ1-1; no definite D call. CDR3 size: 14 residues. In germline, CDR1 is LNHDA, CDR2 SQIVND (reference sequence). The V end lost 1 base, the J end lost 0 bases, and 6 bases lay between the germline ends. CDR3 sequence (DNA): TGTGCCAGTAGTATAGGGCCAATGAACACTGAAGCTTTCTTT. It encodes CASSIGPMNTEAFF.

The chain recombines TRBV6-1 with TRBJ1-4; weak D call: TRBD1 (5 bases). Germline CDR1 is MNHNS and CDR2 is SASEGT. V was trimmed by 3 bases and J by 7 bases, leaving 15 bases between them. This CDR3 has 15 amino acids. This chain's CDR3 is CASSEGWQGGEKLFF. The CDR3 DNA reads TGTGCCAGCAGTGAGGGATGGCAGGGCGGTGAAAAACTGTTTTTT.

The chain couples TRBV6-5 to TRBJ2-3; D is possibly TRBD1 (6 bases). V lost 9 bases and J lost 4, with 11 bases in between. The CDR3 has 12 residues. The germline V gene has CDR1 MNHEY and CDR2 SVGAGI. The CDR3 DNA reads TGTGCCAGTCGTGAGGGGGCAGATACGCAGTATTTT. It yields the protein CASREGADTQYF.

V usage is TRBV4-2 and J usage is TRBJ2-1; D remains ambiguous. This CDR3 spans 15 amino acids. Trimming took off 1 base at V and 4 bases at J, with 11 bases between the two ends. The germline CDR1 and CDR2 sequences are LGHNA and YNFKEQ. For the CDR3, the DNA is TGTGCCAGCAGCCAAGCCAAGGATTTGTACAATGAGCAGTTCTTC. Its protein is CASSQAKDLYNEQFF.

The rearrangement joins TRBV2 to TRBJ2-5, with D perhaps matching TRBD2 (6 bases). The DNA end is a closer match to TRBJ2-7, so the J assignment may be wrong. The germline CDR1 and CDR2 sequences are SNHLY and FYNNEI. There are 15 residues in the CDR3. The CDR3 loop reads CASRKRDGSSYEQYF. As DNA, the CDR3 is TGTGCCAGCAGAAAACGGGACGGGAGCTCCTACGAGCAGTACTTC.

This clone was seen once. The CDR3 reads CASSMTSSEETQYF. As DNA, the CDR3 is TGCGCCAGCAGCATGACTAGCTCGGAAGAGACCCAGTACTTC. The gene calls are TRBV5-1 and TRBJ2-5, with TRBD2 identical over 7 bases. V was clipped by 4 bases and J by 3 bases; unmatched bases: 6. This CDR3 region has 14 residues. Germline V CDR1 and CDR2: SGHRS, YFSETQ.

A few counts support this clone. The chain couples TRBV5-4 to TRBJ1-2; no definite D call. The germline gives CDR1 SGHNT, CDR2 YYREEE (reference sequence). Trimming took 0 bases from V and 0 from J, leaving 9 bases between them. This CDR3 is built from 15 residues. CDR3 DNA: TGTGCCAGCAGCTTGGGCGGTGGGACTAACTATGGCTACACCTTC. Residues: CASSLGGGTNYGYTF.

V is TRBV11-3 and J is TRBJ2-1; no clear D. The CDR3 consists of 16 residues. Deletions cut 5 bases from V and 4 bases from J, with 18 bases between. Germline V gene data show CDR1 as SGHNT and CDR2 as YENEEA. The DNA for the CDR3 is TGTGCCAGCAGCGAACCCCCACTTCTATTATACAATGAGCAGTTCTTC. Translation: CASSEPPLLLYNEQFF.

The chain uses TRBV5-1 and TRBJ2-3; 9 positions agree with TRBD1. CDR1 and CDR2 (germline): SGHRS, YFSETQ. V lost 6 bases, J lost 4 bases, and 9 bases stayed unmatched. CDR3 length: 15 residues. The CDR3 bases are TGCGCCAGCAACCAAGGGACAGGGAGGGCAGATACGCAGTATTTT. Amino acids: CASNQGTGRADTQYF.

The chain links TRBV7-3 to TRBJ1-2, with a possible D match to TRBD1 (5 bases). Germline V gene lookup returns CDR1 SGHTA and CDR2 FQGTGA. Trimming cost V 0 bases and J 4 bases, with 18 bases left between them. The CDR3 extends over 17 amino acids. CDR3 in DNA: TGTGCCAGCAGCTTAACTAACCCGGGGGGATCGAGCTATGGCTACACCTTC. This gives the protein CASSLTNPGGSSYGYTF. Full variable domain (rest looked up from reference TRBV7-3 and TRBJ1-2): GAGVSQTPSNKVTEKGKYVELRCDPISGHTALYWYRQSLGQGPEFLIYFQGTGAADDSGLPNDRFFAVRPEGSVSTLKIQRTERGDSAVYLCASSLTNPGGSSYGYTFGSGTRLTVV.

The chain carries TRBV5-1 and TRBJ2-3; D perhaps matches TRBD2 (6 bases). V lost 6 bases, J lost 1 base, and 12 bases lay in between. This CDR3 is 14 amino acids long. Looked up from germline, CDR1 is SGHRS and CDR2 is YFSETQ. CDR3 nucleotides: TGCGCCAGCACTGCGGGGACCCGCACAGATACGCAGTATTTT. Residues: CASTAGTRTDTQYF.